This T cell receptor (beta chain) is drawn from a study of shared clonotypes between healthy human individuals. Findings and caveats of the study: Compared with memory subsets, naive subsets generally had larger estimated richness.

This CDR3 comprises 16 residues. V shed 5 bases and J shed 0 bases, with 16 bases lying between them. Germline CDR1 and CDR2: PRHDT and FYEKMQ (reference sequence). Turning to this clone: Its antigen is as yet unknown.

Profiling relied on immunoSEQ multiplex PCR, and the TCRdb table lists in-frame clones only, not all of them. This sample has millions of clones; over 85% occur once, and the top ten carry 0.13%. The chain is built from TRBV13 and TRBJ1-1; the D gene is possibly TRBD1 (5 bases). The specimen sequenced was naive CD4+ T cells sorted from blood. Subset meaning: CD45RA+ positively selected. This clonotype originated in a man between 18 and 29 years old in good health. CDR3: CASSRRPGHMNTEAFF. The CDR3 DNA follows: TGTGCCAGCAGCCGCCGCCCAGGACACATGAACACTGAAGCTTTCTTT.